The 14 T cell receptor beta chains listed next were all sequenced from one sample in a study of spatial heterogeneity in lung cancer. Time point given: sample taken at primary tumor resection. TCRdb re-called the 5' RACE reads with MiXCR, one entry per CDR3 protein. This table has about 300 distinct CDR3 sequences, approximately 11% appearing once. The specimen comprised normal lung tissue next to the tumor, sampled at surgery. The receptors come from a male donor with early-stage non-small cell lung cancer.

This clonotype is large (0.1 to 1%) in the sample. Little can be read into the size of this beta chain, an off-target read in a library designed for alpha chains. CDR3 in DNA: TGTGCCAGCTCACCCTGGACAGGGGAAGAGACCCAGTACTTC. It encodes CASSPWTGEETQYF. The chain couples TRBV18 to TRBJ2-5; 9 bases match TRBD1. Trimming removed 3 bases from V and 3 bases from J; junction bases left unmatched: 2. The CDR3 totals 14 residues. Looked up from germline, CDR1 is KGHSH and CDR2 is LQKENI.

This clonotype is hyperexpanded (1% or more) in the sample. The library was built for alpha chains, so this beta chain is an off-target read and its size means little. The chain employs TRBV11-3 and TRBJ2-7; D gene unclear. Germline V gives CDR1 SGHNT, CDR2 YENEEA. CDR3 length equals 15 residues. V dropped 2 bases and J dropped 3 bases, with 14 bases sitting between them. The CDR3 is CASSLSHGRNYEQYF. CDR3 sequence (DNA): TGTGCCAGCAGCTTAAGCCACGGACGTAACTACGAGCAGTACTTC.

By sample fraction, this clonotype is large (0.1 to 1%). This beta chain turned up in a library designed for alpha chains; as an off-target read, its abundance says little. This chain uses TRBV10-3 with TRBJ2-1, with 9 bases fitting TRBD2. With 5 bases clipped from V and 12 bases from J, the junction kept 14 bases outside the gene matches. Germline V gives CDR1 ENHRY, CDR2 SYGVKD. The CDR3 covers 15 residues. CDR3 DNA sequence: TGTGCCATCAGTACCGGGACTAGCAGACCCGGATGGCAGTTCTTC. This sequence encodes CAISTGTSRPGWQFF.

This clonotype is categorized as large. This beta chain was picked up by a library intended for alpha chains and is off target, so its count carries little meaning. The rearrangement uses TRBV7-8 and TRBJ2-3; weak D call: TRBD1 (6 bases). The germline V gene encodes CDR1 SGHVS and CDR2 FQNEAQ. V was shortened by 4 bases and J by 4 bases, with 18 bases between the two germline ends. The CDR3 is 16 residues long. CDR3 amino acids: CASSSHRATLSDTQYF. CDR3 in DNA: TGTGCCAGCAGCTCCCACAGGGCTACTCTGTCAGATACGCAGTATTTT.

This clonotype was counted between two and nine times. This beta chain slipped into a library made for alpha chains as a stray read, so its size is not meaningful. The chain couples TRBV7-9 to TRBJ2-2; 10 nucleotides align to TRBD2. Trimming cost V 0 bases and J 7 bases; bases outside gene matches: 8. This CDR3 spans 17 amino acids. Per germline, CDR1 SEHNR and CDR2 FQNEAQ (reference sequence). The CDR3, as DNA: TGTGCCAGCAGCTTAGCCCTAGCGGGGGCCCGGGGCGGGGAGCTGTTTTTT. Its translation is CASSLALAGARGGELFF.

This clonotype was detected only a few times. This beta chain is a stray sequence in a library constructed for alpha chains; its clone size is not meaningful. The chain recombines TRBV5-1 with TRBJ2-5, with TRBD2 matching over 7 bases. CDR1 and CDR2 (germline): SGHRS, YFSETQ. Losses at the gene ends were 5 bases for V and 3 bases for J; bases not matched to a gene: 10. CDR3 size: 15 residues. The CDR3 here is CASSYSSGAKETQYF. The CDR3 region has the DNA TGCGCCAGCAGTTATTCTAGCGGCGCAAAAGAGACCCAGTACTTC.

This clonotype was counted only a few times. A junction boundary mismatches the germline segment, possibly from a read error. This beta chain appears as a stray read in a library generated for alpha chains; its size is not informative. CDR3: CSVLGQDDNGQFF. The CDR3 DNA is TGCAGTGTCCTGGGACAGGACGACAATGGGCAGTTCTTC. This chain joins TRBV20-1 and TRBJ2-1; TRBD1 matches at 8 bases. The CDR3 is 13 amino acids. CDR1 is DFQATT, CDR2 SNEGSKA, per germline (reference sequence).

This clonotype is classed as medium-sized (0.01 to 0.1%). This beta chain slipped into a library made for alpha chains as a stray read, so its size is not meaningful. The genes are TRBV27 and TRBJ2-2; D remains ambiguous. The germline CDR1 and CDR2 sequences are MNHEY and SMNVEV (reference sequence). Trimming stripped 0 bases from V and 7 bases from J, with 6 bases between. The CDR3 runs to 13 residues. DNA of the CDR3: TGTGCCAGCAGTTTATCCTGGGGCGGGGAGCTGTTTTTT. This translates into CASSLSWGGELFF.

This clonotype is hyperexpanded (1% or more) in the sample. This beta chain was picked up by a library intended for alpha chains and is off target, so its count carries little meaning. The chain is built from TRBV5-1 and TRBJ2-5; perhaps TRBD1 as D (5 bases). This CDR3 spans 14 amino acids. Germline V gene lookup returns CDR1 SGHRS and CDR2 YFSETQ. Trimming shortened V by 1 base and J by 4 bases, and 11 bases separated the two germline ends. The CDR3 DNA sequence: TGCGCCAGCAGCTTGATCAGGGCTGGAGAGACCCAGTACTTC. It is translated as CASSLIRAGETQYF. Full variable domain (rest looked up from reference TRBV5-1 and TRBJ2-5): KAGVTQTPRYLIKTRGQQVTLSCSPISGHRSVSWYQQTPGQGLQFLFEYFSETQRNKGNFPGRFSGRQFSNSRSEMNVSTLELGDSALYLCASSLIRAGETQYFGPGTRLLVL.

Only a few counts were recorded for this clonotype. The library was prepared for alpha chains; this beta chain is a stray read, so its frequency means little. The CDR3 sequence is CATRDMNTGELFF. The CDR3 bases are TGTGCCACCCGAGATATGAACACCGGGGAGCTGTTTTTT. J is TRBJ2-2 and V is TRBV24-1, with no clear D. The CDR3 spans 13 residues. Germline values: CDR1 KGHDR, CDR2 SFDVKD. V was trimmed by 9 bases and J by 1 base, leaving 8 bases between them.

This clonotype was counted between two and nine times. As an off-target read in a library built for alpha chains, this beta chain has a frequency of little significance. The chain recombines TRBV29-1 with TRBJ2-7; D uncertain. The germline CDR1 and CDR2 sequences are SQVTM and ANQGSEA. Trimming removed 6 bases from V and 3 bases from J, with 15 bases in between. The CDR3 runs to 13 residues. The CDR3 DNA sequence: TGCAGCGTGTGGGAACACTTGAACTACGAGCAGTACTTC. It translates to CSVWEHLNYEQYF.

This clonotype ranks as large. In a library made to pick up alpha chains, this beta chain is a stray read with a size that means little. This rearrangement joins TRBV20-1 to TRBJ1-1, with TRBD1 as a possible D gene (5 bases). Germline V gives CDR1 DFQATT, CDR2 SNEGSKA (reference sequence). The CDR3 extends over 13 amino acids. V lost 2 bases to trimming and J lost 0 bases, with 7 bases between them. CDR3 loop: CSARRGMNTEAFF. The CDR3 DNA reads as TGCAGTGCTAGAAGGGGAATGAACACTGAAGCTTTCTTT.

This clonotype rates as large. A library made for alpha chains picked up this beta chain off target, so its size means little. The V call is TRBV28, the J call TRBJ2-7; TRBD1 might be the D (6 bases). The germline V gene encodes CDR1 MDHEN and CDR2 SYDVKM. V gave up 10 bases and J gave up 1 base, with 17 bases separating them. The CDR3 is made up of 14 amino acids. In DNA, the CDR3 is TGTGCCACTCAAGAACCGACAGGATCCTACGAGCAGTACTTC. The encoded protein is CATQEPTGSYEQYF.

In this sample, this clonotype is large. Because the library targeted alpha chains, this beta chain is an off-target read whose size means little. This chain links TRBV7-9 with TRBJ2-2, with 8 bases matching TRBD2. Germline V gives CDR1 SEHNR, CDR2 FQNEAQ (reference sequence). The V gene end was trimmed by 8 bases and the J gene end by 4 bases; junction bases not matched to a gene: 3. This CDR3 comprises 13 residues. For the CDR3, the DNA is TGTGCCAGCTCGGGGGGGAGCACCGGGGAGCTGTTTTTT. This encodes CASSGGSTGELFF. Filled out from reference TRBV7-9 and TRBJ2-2, the complete variable domain reads DTGVSQNPRHKITKRGQNVTFRCDPISEHNRLYWYRQTLGQGPEFLTYFQNEAQLEKSRLLSDRFSAERPKGSFSTLEIQRTEQGDSAMYLCASSGGSTGELFFGEGSRLTVL.